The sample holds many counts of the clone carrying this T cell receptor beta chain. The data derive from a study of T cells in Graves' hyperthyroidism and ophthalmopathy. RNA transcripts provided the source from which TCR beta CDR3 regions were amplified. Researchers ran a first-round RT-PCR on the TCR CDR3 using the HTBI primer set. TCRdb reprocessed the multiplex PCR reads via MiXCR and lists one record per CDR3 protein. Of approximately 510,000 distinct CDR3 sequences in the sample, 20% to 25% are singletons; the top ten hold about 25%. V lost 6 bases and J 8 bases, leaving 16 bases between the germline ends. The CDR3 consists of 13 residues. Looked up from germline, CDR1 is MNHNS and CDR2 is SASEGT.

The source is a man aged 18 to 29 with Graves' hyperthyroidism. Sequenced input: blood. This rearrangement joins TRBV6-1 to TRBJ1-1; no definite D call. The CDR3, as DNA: TGTGCCAGCAGCTCCCCTATCTTGCAGGAAGCTTTCTTT. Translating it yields CASSSPILQEAFF.